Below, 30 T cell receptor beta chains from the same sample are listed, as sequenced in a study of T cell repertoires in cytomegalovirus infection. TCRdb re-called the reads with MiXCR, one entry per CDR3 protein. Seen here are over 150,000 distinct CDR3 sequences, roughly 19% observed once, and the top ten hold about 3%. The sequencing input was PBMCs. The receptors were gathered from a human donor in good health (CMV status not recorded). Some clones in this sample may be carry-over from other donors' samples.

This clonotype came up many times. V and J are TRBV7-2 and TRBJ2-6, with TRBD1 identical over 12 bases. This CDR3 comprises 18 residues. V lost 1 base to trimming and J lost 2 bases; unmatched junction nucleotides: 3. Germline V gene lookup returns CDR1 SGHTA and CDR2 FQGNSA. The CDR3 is CASSLGGQGAAGANVLTF. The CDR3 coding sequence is TGTGCCAGCAGCTTAGGGGGACAGGGGGCGGCTGGGGCCAACGTCCTGACTTTC.

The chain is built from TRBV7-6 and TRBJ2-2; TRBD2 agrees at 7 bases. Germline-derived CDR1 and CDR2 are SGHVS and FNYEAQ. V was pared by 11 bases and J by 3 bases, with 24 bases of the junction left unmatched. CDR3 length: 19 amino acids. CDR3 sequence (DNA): TGTGCCCGAGCAGCTAGGAAGTCTCTAGCGAGCGGGGACACCGGGGAGCTGTTTTTT. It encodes CARAARKSLASGDTGELFF.

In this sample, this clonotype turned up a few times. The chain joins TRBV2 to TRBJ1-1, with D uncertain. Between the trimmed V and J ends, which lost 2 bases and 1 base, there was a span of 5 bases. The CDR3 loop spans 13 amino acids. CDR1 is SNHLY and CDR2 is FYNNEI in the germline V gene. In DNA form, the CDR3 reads TGTGCCAGCAGTGAACAGCCGAACACTGAAGCTTTCTTT. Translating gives CASSEQPNTEAFF. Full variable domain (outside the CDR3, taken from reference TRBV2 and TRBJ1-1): EPEVTQTPSHQVTQMGQEVILRCVPISNHLYFYWYRQILGQKVEFLVSFYNNEISEKSEIFDDQFSVERPDGSNFTLKIRSTKLEDSAMYFCASSEQPNTEAFFGQGTRLTVV.

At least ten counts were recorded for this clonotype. In DNA form, the CDR3 reads TGTGCCAGCAGCTTAGTCCCGGGGACGAACACTGAAGCTTTCTTT. Translated: CASSLVPGTNTEAFF. This chain links TRBV7-2 with TRBJ1-1; maybe TRBD1 (5 bases). The CDR3 is 15 amino acids. V was clipped by 1 base and J by 1 base, with 10 bases between them. From germline, CDR1 is SGHTA and CDR2 FQGNSA.

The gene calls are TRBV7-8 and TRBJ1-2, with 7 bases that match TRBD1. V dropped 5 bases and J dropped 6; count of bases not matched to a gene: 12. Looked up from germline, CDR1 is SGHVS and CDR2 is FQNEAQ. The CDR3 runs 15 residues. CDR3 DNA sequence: TGTGCCAGCAGCCCCCGGGCTGACAGGGATGATGGCTACACCTTC. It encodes CASSPRADRDDGYTF.

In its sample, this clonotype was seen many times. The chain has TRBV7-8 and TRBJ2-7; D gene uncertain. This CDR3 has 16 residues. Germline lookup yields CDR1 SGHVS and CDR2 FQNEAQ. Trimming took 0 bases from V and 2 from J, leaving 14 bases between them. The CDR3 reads CASSLAGSSIAYEQYF. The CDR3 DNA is TGTGCCAGCAGCTTAGCCGGCAGCAGTATCGCCTACGAGCAGTACTTC. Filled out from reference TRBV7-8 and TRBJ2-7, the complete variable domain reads GAGVSQSPRYKVAKRGQDVALRCDPISGHVSLFWYQQALGQGPEFLTYFQNEAQLDKSGLPSDRFFAERPEGSVSTLKIQRTQQEDSAVYLCASSLAGSSIAYEQYFGPGTRLTVT.

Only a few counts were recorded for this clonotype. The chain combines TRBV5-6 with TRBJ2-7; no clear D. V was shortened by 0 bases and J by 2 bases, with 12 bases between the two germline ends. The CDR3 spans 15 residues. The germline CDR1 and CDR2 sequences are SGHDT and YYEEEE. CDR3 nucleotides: TGTGCCAGCAGCTTGGAGGCAGCTATGACCTACGAGCAGTACTTC. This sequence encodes CASSLEAAMTYEQYF.

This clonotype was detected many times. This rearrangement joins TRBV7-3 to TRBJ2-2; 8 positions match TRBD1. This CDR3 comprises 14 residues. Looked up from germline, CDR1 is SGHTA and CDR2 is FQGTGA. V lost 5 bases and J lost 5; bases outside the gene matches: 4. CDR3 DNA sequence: TGTGCCAGCAGCCCTTACAGGGGGACCGGGGAGCTGTTTTTT. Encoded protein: CASSPYRGTGELFF.

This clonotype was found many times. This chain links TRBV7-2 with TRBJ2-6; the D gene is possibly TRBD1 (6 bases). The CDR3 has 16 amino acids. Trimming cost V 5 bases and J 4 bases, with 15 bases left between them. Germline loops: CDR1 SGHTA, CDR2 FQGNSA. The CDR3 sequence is CASSGTTGLGANVLTF. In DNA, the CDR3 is TGTGCCAGCAGCGGTACGACAGGCCTAGGGGCCAACGTCCTGACTTTC.

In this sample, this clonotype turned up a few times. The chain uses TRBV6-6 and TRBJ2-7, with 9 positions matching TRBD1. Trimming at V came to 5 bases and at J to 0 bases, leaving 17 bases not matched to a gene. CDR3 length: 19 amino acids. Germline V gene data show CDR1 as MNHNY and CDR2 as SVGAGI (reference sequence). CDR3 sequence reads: CASSTPGQGTSLISYEQYF. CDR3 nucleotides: TGTGCCAGCAGTACGCCGGGACAGGGAACATCTCTTATCTCCTACGAGCAGTACTTC.

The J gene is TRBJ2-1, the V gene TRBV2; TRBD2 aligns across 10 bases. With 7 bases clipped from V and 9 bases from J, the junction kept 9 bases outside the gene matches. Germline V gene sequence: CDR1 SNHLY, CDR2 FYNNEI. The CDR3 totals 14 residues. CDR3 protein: CASMRSGGALEQFF. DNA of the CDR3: TGTGCCAGCATGAGGAGCGGGGGGGCCCTTGAGCAGTTCTTC. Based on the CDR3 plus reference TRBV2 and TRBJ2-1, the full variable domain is EPEVTQTPSHQVTQMGQEVILRCVPISNHLYFYWYRQILGQKVEFLVSFYNNEISEKSEIFDDQFSVERPDGSNFTLKIRSTKLEDSAMYFCASMRSGGALEQFFGPGTRLTVL.

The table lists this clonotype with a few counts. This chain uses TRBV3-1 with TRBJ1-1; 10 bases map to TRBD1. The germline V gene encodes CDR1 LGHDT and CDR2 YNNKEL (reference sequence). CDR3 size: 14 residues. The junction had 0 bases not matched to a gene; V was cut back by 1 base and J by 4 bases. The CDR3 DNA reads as TGTGCCAGCAGCCAAGGGACAGGGGGCACTGAAGCTTTCTTT. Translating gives CASSQGTGGTEAFF.

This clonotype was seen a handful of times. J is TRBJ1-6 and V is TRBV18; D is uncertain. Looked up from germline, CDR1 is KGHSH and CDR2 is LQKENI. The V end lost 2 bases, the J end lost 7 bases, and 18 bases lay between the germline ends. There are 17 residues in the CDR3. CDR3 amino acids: CASSPSPQEIGNSPLHF. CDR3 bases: TGTGCCAGCTCACCATCCCCCCAGGAGATCGGAAATTCACCCCTCCACTTT.

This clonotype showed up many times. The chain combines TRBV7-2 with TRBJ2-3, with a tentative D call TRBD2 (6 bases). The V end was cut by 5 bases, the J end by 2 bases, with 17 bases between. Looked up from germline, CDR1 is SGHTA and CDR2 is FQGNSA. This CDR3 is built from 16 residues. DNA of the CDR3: TGTGCCAGCAGCCCCCGACTGGCGGGGATCACAGATACGCAGTATTTT. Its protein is CASSPRLAGITDTQYF.

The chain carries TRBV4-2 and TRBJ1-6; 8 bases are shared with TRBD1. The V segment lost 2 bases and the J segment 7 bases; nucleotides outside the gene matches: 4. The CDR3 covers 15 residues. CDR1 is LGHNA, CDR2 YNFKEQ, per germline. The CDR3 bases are TGTGCCAGCAGCCAACCGGACAGGGAAAATTCACCCCTCCACTTT. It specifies CASSQPDRENSPLHF.

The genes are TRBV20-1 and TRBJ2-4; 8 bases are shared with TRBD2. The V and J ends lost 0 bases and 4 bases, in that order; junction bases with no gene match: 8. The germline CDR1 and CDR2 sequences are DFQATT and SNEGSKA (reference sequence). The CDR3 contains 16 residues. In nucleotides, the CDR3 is TGCAGTGCTAGAGATCTGGGGGGACTAGGAAAAAACATTCAGTACTTC. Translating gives CSARDLGGLGKNIQYF.

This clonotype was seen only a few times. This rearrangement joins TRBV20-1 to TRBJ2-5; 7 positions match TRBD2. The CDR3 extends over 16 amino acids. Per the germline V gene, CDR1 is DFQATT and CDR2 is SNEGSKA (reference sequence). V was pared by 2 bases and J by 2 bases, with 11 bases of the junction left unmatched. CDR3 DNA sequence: TGCAGTGCTAGACGCCCAGCGGGGCGACTTCAAGAGACCCAGTACTTC. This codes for CSARRPAGRLQETQYF.

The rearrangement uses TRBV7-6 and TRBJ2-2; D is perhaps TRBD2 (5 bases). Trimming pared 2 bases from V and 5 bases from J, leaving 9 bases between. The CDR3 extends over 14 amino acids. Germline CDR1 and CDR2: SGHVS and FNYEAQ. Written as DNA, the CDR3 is TGTGCCAGCAGCTTACGCGCGGGTACCGGGGAGCTGTTTTTT. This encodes CASSLRAGTGELFF. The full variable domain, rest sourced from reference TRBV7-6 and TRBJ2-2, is GAGVSQSPRYKVTKRGQDVALRCDPISGHVSLYWYRQALGQGPEFLTYFNYEAQQDKSGLPNDRFSAERPEGSISTLTIQRTEQRDSAMYRCASSLRAGTGELFFGEGSRLTVL.

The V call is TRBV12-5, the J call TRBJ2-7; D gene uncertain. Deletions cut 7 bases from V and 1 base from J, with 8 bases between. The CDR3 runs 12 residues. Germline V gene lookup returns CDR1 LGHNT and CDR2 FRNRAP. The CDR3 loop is CASEGLSYEQYF. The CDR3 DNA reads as TGTGCTAGTGAGGGTCTATCCTACGAGCAGTACTTC.

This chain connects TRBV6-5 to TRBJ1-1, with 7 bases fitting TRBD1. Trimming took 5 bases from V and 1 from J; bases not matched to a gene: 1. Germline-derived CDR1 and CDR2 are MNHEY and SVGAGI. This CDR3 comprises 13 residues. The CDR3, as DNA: TGTGCCAGCAGTGACAGGGCGAACACTGAAGCTTTCTTT. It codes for CASSDRANTEAFF.

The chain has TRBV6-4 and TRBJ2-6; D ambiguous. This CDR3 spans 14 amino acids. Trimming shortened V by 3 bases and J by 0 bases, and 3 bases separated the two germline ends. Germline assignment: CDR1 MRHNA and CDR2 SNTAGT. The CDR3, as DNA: TGTGCCAGCAGTGAGAACTCTGGGGCCAACGTCCTGACTTTC. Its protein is CASSENSGANVLTF.

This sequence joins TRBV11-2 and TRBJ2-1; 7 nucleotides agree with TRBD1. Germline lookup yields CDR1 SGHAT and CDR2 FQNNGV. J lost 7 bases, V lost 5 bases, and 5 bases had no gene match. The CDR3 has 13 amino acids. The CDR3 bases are TGTGCCAGCAGCATCCACAGGGGAAATGAGCAGTTCTTC. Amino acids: CASSIHRGNEQFF.

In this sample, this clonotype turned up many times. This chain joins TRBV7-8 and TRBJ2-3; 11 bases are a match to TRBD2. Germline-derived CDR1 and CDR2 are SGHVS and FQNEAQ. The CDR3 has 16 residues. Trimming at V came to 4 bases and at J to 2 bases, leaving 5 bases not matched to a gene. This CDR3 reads CASSSGTSGSTDTQYF. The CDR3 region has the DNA TGTGCCAGCAGCTCTGGGACTAGCGGATCCACAGATACGCAGTATTTT.

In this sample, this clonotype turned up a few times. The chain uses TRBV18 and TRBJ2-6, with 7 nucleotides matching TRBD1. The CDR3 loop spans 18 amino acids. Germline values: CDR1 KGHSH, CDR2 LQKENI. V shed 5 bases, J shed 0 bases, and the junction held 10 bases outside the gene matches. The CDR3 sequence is CASSLGQEFGSGANVLTF. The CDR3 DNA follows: TGTGCCAGCTCATTAGGACAGGAATTCGGCTCTGGGGCCAACGTCCTGACTTTC.

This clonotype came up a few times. The CDR3 nucleotides read TGTGCCAGCAGTCGTGACAGGGGACAATATGGCTACACCTTC. Amino acid sequence: CASSRDRGQYGYTF. The genes are TRBV7-4 and TRBJ1-2; 8 nucleotides match TRBD1. Germline loops: CDR1 SGHVT, CDR2 SQSDAQ. Trimming cost V 6 bases and J 5 bases; bases outside gene matches: 8. There are 14 residues in the CDR3.

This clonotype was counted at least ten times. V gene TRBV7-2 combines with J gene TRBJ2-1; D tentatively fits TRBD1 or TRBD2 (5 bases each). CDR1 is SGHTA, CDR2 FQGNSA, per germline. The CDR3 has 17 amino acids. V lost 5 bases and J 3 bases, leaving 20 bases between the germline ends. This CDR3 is CASSLGDQRLFYNEQFF. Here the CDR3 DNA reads TGTGCCAGCAGCCTGGGGGACCAGCGGCTTTTCTACAATGAGCAGTTCTTC.

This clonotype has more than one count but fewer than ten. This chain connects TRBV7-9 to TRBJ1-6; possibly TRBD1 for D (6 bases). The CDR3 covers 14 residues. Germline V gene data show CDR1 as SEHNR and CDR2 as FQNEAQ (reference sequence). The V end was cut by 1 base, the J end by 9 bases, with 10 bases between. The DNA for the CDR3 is TGTGCCAGCAGCTTAGGTCAGGGGAGTTCACCCCTCCACTTT. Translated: CASSLGQGSSPLHF.

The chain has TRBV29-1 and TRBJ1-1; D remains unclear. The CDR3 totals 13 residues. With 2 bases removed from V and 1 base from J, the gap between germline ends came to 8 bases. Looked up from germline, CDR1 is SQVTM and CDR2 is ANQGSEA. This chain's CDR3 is CSVEWQTNTEAFF. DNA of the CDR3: TGCAGCGTTGAATGGCAGACGAACACTGAAGCTTTCTTT. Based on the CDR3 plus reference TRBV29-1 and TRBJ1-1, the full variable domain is SAVISQKPSRDICQRGTSLTIQCQVDSQVTMMFWYRQQPGQSLTLIATANQGSEATYESGFVIDKFPISRPNLTFSTLTVSNMSPEDSSIYLCSVEWQTNTEAFFGQGTRLTVV.

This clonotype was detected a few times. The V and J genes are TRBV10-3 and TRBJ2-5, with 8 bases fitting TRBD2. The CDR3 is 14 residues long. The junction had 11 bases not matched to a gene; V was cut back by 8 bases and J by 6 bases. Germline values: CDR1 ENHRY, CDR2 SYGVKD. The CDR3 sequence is CAIYPGGPGKTQYF. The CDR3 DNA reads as TGTGCCATCTATCCGGGGGGGCCAGGAAAGACCCAGTACTTC.

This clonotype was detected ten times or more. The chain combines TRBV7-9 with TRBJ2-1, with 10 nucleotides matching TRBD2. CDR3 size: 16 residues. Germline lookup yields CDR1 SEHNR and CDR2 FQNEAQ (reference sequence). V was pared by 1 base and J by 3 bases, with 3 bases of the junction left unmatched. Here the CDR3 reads CASSLGSGRNYNEQFF. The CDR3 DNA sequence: TGTGCCAGCAGCTTAGGTAGCGGGAGGAACTACAATGAGCAGTTCTTC.